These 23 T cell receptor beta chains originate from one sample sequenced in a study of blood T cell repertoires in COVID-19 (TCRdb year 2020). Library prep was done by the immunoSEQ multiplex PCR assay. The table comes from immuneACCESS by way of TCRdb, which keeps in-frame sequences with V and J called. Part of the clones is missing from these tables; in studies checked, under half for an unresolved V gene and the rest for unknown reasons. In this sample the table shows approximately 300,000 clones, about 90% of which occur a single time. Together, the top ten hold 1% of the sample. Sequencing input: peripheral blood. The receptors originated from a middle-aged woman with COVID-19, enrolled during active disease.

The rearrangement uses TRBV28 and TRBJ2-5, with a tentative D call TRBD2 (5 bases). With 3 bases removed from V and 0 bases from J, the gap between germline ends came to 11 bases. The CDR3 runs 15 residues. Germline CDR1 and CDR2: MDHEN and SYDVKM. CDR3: CASSLGSADQETQYF. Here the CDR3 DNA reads TGTGCCAGCAGTTTGGGGAGCGCGGACCAAGAGACCCAGTACTTC.

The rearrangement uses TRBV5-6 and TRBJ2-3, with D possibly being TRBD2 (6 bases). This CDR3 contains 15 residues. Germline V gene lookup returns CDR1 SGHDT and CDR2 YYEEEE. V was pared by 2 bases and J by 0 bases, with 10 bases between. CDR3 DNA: TGTGCCAGCAGCTTTCCGGGACTGAGCACAGATACGCAGTATTTT. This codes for CASSFPGLSTDTQYF.

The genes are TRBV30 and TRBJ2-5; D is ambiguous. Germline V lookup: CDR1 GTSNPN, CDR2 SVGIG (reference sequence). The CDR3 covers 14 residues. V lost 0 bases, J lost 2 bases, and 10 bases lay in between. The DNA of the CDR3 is TGTGCCTGGAGTGTAGGAACAGTTCAAGAGACCCAGTACTTC. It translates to CAWSVGTVQETQYF.

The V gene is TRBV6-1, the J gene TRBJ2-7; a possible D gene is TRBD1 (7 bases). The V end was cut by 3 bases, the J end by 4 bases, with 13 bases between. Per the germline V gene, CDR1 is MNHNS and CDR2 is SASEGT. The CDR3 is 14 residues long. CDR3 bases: TGTGCCAGCAGTGAGAGGCAGGGGGGTTACGAGCAGTACTTC. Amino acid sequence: CASSERQGGYEQYF.

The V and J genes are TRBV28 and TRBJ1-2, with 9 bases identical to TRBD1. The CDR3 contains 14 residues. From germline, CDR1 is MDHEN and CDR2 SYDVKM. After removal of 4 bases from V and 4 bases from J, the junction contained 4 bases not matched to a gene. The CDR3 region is CASSSPTGGYGYTF. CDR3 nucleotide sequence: TGTGCCAGCAGTTCTCCGACAGGGGGCTATGGCTACACCTTC.

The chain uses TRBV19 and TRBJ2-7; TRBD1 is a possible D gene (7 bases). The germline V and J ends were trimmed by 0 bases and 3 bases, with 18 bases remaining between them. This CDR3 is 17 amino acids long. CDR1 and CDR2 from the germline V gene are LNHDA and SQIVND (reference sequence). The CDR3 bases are TGTGCCAGTAGTATAGATCTTCCGCAGGGGGGCGTCTACGAGCAGTACTTC. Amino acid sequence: CASSIDLPQGGVYEQYF.

This CDR3 reads CASRSTGGTNEKLFF. As DNA, the CDR3 is TGTGCCAGCAGAAGCACAGGGGGCACTAATGAAAAACTGTTTTTT. The chain links TRBV28 to TRBJ1-4; 9 bases fit TRBD1. Germline CDR1 is MDHEN and CDR2 is SYDVKM. This CDR3 is built from 15 residues. With 6 bases clipped from V and 2 bases from J, the junction kept 4 bases outside the gene matches.

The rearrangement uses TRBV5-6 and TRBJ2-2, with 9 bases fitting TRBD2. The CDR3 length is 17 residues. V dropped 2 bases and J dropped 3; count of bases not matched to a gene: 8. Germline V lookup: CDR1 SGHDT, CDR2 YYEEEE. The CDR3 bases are TGTGCCAGCAGCTTTTTCGAGACTAGCGGTTACACCGGGGAGCTGTTTTTT. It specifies CASSFFETSGYTGELFF.

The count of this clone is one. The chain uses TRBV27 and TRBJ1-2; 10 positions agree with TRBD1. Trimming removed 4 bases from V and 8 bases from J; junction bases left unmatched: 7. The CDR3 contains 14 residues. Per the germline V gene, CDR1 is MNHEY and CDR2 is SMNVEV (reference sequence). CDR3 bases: TGTGCCAGCAGTTCCCTGGACAGGGGGATCGGCTACACCTTC. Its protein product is CASSSLDRGIGYTF.

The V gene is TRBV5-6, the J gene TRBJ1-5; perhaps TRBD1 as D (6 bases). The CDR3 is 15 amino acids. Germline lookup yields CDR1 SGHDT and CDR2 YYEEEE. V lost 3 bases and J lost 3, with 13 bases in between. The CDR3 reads CASSWGSGDNQPQHF. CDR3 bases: TGTGCCAGCAGCTGGGGGTCAGGGGACAATCAGCCCCAGCATTTT.

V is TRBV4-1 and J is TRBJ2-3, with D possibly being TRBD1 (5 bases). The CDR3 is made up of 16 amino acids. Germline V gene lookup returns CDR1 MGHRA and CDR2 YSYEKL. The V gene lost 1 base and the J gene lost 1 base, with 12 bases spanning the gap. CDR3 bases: TGCGCCAGCAGCCAAGTGGCCAGGGTCGGCACAGATACGCAGTATTTT. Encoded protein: CASSQVARVGTDTQYF.

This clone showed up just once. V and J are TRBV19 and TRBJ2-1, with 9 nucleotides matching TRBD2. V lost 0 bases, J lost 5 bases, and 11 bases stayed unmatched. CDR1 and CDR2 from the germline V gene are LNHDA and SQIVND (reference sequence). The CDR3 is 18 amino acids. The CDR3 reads CASSIDFAGGPGDNEQFF. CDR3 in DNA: TGTGCCAGTAGTATAGATTTCGCGGGGGGGCCCGGAGACAATGAGCAGTTCTTC.

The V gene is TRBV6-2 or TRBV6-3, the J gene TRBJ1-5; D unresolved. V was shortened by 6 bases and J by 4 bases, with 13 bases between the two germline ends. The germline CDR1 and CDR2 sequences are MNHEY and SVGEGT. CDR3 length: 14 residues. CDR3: CASSLRSGNQPQHF. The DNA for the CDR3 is TGTGCCAGCAGCCTCCGGAGTGGGAATCAGCCCCAGCATTTT.

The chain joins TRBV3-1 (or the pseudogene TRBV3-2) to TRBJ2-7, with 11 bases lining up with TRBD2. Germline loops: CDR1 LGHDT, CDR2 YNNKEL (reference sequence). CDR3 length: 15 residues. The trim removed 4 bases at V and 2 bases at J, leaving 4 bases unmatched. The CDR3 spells CASSRTSGLPYEQYF. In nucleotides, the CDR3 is TGTGCCAGCAGCCGGACTAGCGGGCTACCCTACGAGCAGTACTTC.

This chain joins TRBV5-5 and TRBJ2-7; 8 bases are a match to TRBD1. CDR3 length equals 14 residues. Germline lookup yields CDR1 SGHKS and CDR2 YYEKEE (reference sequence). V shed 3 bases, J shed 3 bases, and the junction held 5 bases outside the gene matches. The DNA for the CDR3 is TGTGCCAGCAGCTCACAGGGGGAAAACTACGAGCAGTACTTC. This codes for CASSSQGENYEQYF.

The CDR3 reads CAWNGGNYGYTF. The DNA for the CDR3 is TGTGCCTGGAACGGGGGAAACTATGGCTACACCTTC. The genes are TRBV30 and TRBJ1-2, with TRBD1 as a possible D gene (5 bases). There are 12 residues in the CDR3. Germline values: CDR1 GTSNPN, CDR2 SVGIG (reference sequence). The V and J ends lost 4 bases and 2 bases respectively, with 8 bases between them.

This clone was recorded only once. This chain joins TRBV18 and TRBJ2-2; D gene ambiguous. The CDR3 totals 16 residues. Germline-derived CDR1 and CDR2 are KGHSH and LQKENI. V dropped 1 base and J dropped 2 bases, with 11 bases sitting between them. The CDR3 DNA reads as TGTGCCAGCTCACCACGGAGAGAAGGAAACACCGGGGAGCTGTTTTTT. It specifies CASSPRREGNTGELFF.

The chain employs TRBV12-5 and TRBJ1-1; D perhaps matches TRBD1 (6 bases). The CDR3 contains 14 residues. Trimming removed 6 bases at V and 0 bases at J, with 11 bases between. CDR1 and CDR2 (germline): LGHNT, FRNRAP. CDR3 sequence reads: CASGRNRVNTEAFF. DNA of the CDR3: TGTGCTAGTGGCAGAAACAGGGTGAACACTGAAGCTTTCTTT.

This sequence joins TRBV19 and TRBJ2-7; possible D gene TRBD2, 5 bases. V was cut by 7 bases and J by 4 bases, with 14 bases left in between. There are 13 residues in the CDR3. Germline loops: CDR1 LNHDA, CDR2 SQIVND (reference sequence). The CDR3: CASTPDRGYEQYF. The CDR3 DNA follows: TGTGCCAGTACCCCAGACCGAGGGTACGAGCAGTACTTC.

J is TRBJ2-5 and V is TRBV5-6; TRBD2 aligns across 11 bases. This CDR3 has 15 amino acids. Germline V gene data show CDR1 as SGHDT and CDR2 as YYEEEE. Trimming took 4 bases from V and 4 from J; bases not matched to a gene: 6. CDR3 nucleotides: TGTGCCAGCAGCCTGATAGCGGGGGGGCGAGAGACCCAGTACTTC. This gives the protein CASSLIAGGRETQYF.

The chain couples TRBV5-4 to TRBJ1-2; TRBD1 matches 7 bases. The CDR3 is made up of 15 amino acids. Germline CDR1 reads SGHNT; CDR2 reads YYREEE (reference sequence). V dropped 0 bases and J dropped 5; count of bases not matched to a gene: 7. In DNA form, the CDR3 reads TGTGCCAGCAGCTTGGGTGCGGGGACAGTATATGGCTACACCTTC. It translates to CASSLGAGTVYGYTF. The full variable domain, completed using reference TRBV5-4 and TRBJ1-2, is ETGVTQSPTHLIKTRGQQVTLRCSSQSGHNTVSWYQQALGQGPQFIFQYYREEENGRGNFPPRFSGLQFPNYSSELNVNALELDDSALYLCASSLGAGTVYGYTFGSGTRLTVV.

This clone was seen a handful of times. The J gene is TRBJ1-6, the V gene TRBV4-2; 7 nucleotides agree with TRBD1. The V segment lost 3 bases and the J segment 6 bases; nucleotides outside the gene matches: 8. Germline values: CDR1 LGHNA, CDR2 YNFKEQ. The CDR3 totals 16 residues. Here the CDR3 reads CASSQTRGQSNSPLHF. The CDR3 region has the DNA TGTGCCAGCAGCCAGACAAGGGGACAGTCTAATTCACCCCTCCACTTT.

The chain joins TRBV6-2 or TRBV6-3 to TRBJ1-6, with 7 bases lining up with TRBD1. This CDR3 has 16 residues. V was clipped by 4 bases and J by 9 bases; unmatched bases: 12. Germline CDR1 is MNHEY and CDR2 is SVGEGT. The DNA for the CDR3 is TGTGCCAGCAGTTCCGCTTCCGGGACAGTTGCTTCACCCCTCCACTTT. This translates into CASSSASGTVASPLHF.